This T cell receptor (beta chain) comes out of a study of T-cell reconstitution after alpha-beta-depleted transplantation in children. Unique molecular identifiers were incorporated during preparation of the TCRbeta library. TCRdb itself ran the PCR reads through MiXCR, one entry per CDR3 protein. The sample lists roughly 70,000 distinct CDR3 sequences, roughly 4.9% occurring once. Trimming took 3 bases from V and 2 from J; bases not matched to a gene: 5. The CDR3 contains 14 residues. Germline CDR1 DFQATT, CDR2 SNEGSKA (reference sequence). Ten or more counts support this clonotype. The antigen remains unidentified. Study-level points and caveats: About two months after transplant, alpha-beta T cells reportedly came from several hundred expanded graft clones. Certain patients had high TCRbeta diversity at day 60, and it came from recipient T cells and thymic progenitors that survived. Among T cells one year after transplant, newly produced cells accounted for most counts and diversity.

This sample comprised PBMCs, mostly from graft donor cells, obtained 180 days after TCRalphabeta/CD19-depleted stem cell transplant. V gene TRBV20-1 combines with J gene TRBJ2-3, with 7 bases fitting TRBD2. The sequence derives from a boy under three years old who had a stem cell transplant for acute myeloid leukemia, so the T cells may come from the graft donor. This CDR3 is CSARGGGNTDTQYF. CDR3 nucleotides: TGCAGTGCTAGGGGCGGGGGTAACACAGATACGCAGTATTTT.